This entry lists 6 T cell receptor beta chains sequenced from one sample in a study of Ad26.COV2.S vaccination and SARS-CoV-2 variants. This table comes from immunoSEQ multiplex PCR, and its TCRdb copy is limited to in-frame clones, with some not included. The sample has roughly 350,000 clones, about nine tenths seen once. This sample's treatment: 15 to 20 received Ad26.COV2.S at low or high dose, single or two shots; a few received placebo; per-sample allocation not given. At day 63 after the first vaccine or placebo injection, samples were drawn. The material sequenced was peripheral blood, taken in a trial of Ad26.COV2.S vaccine versus placebo. These receptors all stem from a person between 18 and 59 years old who received the Ad26.COV2.S COVID-19 vaccine or a placebo.

The rearrangement joins TRBV7-8 to TRBJ2-7; TRBD2 aligns across 11 bases. CDR3 size: 16 residues. With V trimmed by 2 bases and J by 3 bases, 6 bases remained unmatched. From germline, CDR1 is SGHVS and CDR2 FQNEAQ. CDR3 sequence (DNA): TGTGCCAGCAGCTTAAGGGTAGCGGGGGGGAGCTACGAGCAGTACTTC. Translated, it gives CASSLRVAGGSYEQYF.

The chain joins TRBV27 to TRBJ2-1, with D maybe TRBD2 (5 bases). Trimming cost V 6 bases and J 4 bases, with 10 bases left between them. The CDR3 consists of 13 residues. Per germline, CDR1 MNHEY and CDR2 SMNVEV (reference sequence). The CDR3 bases are TGTGCCAGCAGGCTACTAGAATACAATGAGCAGTTCTTC. Amino acid sequence: CASRLLEYNEQFF.

The V and J genes are TRBV5-1 and TRBJ2-7; D may be TRBD2 (5 bases). V lost 6 bases and J 2 bases, leaving 21 bases between the germline ends. Per germline, CDR1 SGHRS and CDR2 YFSETQ. The CDR3 length is 16 residues. CDR3 loop: CASNHSPGSVAYEQYF. DNA for the CDR3: TGCGCCAGCAACCATTCCCCGGGATCTGTTGCCTACGAGCAGTACTTC.

The genes are TRBV3-1 (or the pseudogene TRBV3-2) and TRBJ1-3; D is uncertain. This CDR3 spans 13 amino acids. Trimming shortened V by 3 bases and J by 1 base, and 4 bases separated the two germline ends. Germline V CDR1 and CDR2: LGHDT, YNNKEL (reference sequence). The CDR3 nucleotides read TGTGCCAGCAGCCATCCTTCTGGAAACACCATATATTTT. This codes for CASSHPSGNTIYF.

This clone was found a few times. V and J are TRBV7-9 and TRBJ1-2; TRBD1 matches at 9 bases. Trimming took 7 bases from V and 8 from J; bases not matched to a gene: 8. The CDR3 has 13 residues. From germline, CDR1 is SEHNR and CDR2 FQNEAQ (reference sequence). The CDR3 DNA reads TGTGCCAGCACCCCACAGGGGGCGAGGGGCTACACCTTC. It codes for CASTPQGARGYTF.

The V call is TRBV12-3 or TRBV12-4, the J call TRBJ2-7; D gene uncertain. This CDR3 has 13 amino acids. The V and J ends lost 1 base and 2 bases respectively, with 6 bases between them. For the CDR3, the DNA is TGTGCCAGCAGTTTAGGCCAGCCCTACGAGCAGTACTTC. It is translated as CASSLGQPYEQYF.